The rows below give T cell receptor beta chains drawn from one sample of a study of regulatory T cells in long-lasting Graves disease. TCRdb redid the calling of the multiplex PCR reads with MiXCR, one entry per CDR3 protein. The sample has some 500,000 distinct CDR3 sequences, roughly a sixth seen once. These data were also reused for a study on T cells in Graves' hyperthyroidism and ophthalmopathy.

The sample was peripheral blood mononuclear cells (PBMCs), taken at new diagnosis, from a patient treated with antithyroid drugs. These receptors all stem from a woman between 40 and 65 years old with Graves disease. The CDR3 runs from the conserved cysteine through the conserved F or W. The D gene is left open where the match is weak. Size values are once, few and many counts, or a class for expanded clones, and some rows have none.

j_gene,abundance,v_gene,d_gene,CDR3aa,CDR3nt
TRBJ1-1,many,TRBV11-2,.,CASSSLGGPGTEAFF,TGTGCCAGCAGCTCCCTAGGGGGGCCGGGCACTGAAGCTTTCTTT
TRBJ2-2,many,TRBV13,TRBD2,CASSFFERGGTGELFF,TGTGCCAGCAGCTTTTTCGAGCGGGGCGGTACCGGGGAGCTGTTTTTT
TRBJ2-1,few,TRBV19,TRBD2,CASSIAGGPSEQFF,TGTGCCAGTAGTATAGCGGGGGGGCCGAGTGAGCAGTTCTTC
TRBJ2-1,few,TRBV6-7,.,CASTLKEVSSYNEQFF,TGTGCCAGCACCCTCAAGGAGGTCAGCTCCTACAATGAGCAGTTCTTC
TRBJ2-5,.,TRBV9,TRBD1,CASSVGQYQETQYF,TGTGCCAGCAGCGTGGGACAGTACCAAGAGACCCAGTACTTC
TRBJ1-2,many,TRBV6-1,TRBD1,CASLPGQGHYGYTF,TGTGCCAGCCTTCCGGGACAGGGACACTATGGCTACACCTTC
TRBJ1-1,few,TRBV11-2,.,CASSLYKGRTEAFF,TGTGCCAGCAGCTTGTATAAGGGGAGGACTGAAGCTTTCTTT
TRBJ1-5,many,TRBV6-1,.,CASSPARGNQPQHF,TGTGCCAGCAGCCCCGCGCGGGGAAATCAGCCCCAGCATTTT
TRBJ2-4,.,TRBV6-2/TRBV6-3,TRBD1,CASSYQGQGRNIQYF,TGTGCCAGCAGTTACCAAGGACAGGGCAGGAACATTCAGTACTTC
TRBJ1-1,.,TRBV6-2/TRBV6-3,.,CASSGTLEAFF,TGTGCCAGCAGTGGTACTCTTGAAGCTTTCTTT
TRBJ1-2,many,TRBV27,.,CASSLSFRDNYGYTF,TGTGCCAGCAGTTTATCGTTCAGGGATAACTATGGCTACACCTTC
TRBJ1-1,many,TRBV5-1,.,CASSLASNTEAFF,TGTGCCAGCAGCTTGGCGTCGAACACTGAAGCTTTCTTT
TRBJ1-4,few,TRBV20-1,.,CSARVGEEKLFF,TGCAGTGCTAGAGTGGGGGAGGAAAAACTGTTTTTT
TRBJ1-4,.,TRBV6-2/TRBV6-3,TRBD1,CASSYETGRNEKLFF,TGTGCCAGCAGTTACGAGACAGGGCGGAATGAAAAACTGTTTTTT
TRBJ1-1,many,TRBV2,.,CASRSPAAQAEAFF,TGTGCCAGCAGGTCCCCGGCCGCGCAGGCTGAAGCTTTCTTT
TRBJ2-3,many,TRBV18,.,CASSRRPGGQYF,TGTGCCAGCTCCCGTAGACCCGGAGGGCAGTATTTT
TRBJ2-7,many,TRBV28,.,CASSTFTGPEQYF,TGTGCCAGCAGTACATTTACAGGGCCCGAGCAGTACTTC
TRBJ2-3,many,TRBV10-2,.,CASSLMLEGTQYF,TGCGCCAGCAGTCTCATGCTCGAGGGTACGCAGTATTTT
TRBJ2-1,many,TRBV2,TRBD1,CASITGGGEQFF,TGTGCCAGCATCACAGGGGGTGGCGAGCAGTTCTTC
TRBJ2-7,many,TRBV12-3/TRBV12-4,.,CASSPDVTYEQYF,TGTGCCAGCAGCCCGGACGTAACCTACGAGCAGTACTTC
TRBJ1-2,.,TRBV10-3,.,CAISDSGSNYGYTF,TGTGCCATCAGTGACTCCGGTAGTAACTATGGCTACACCTTC
TRBJ2-7,many,TRBV29-1,.,CSVDRRALYEQYF,TGCAGCGTGGACAGAAGAGCCCTCTACGAGCAGTACTTC
TRBJ1-3,many,TRBV11-2,.,CASRLGSAGNTIYF,TGTGCCAGCCGGTTGGGTTCTGCTGGAAACACCATATATTTT
TRBJ2-7,many,TRBV11-2,.,CASDGGTRLEGNEQYF,TGTGCCAGCGACGGGGGGACAAGGTTGGAGGGGAACGAGCAGTACTTC
TRBJ2-1,many,TRBV28,TRBD1,CASSLWSPGQGNNEQFF,TGTGCCAGCAGTTTATGGTCTCCGGGACAGGGAAACAATGAGCAGTTCTTC
TRBJ2-2,.,TRBV7-9,TRBD2,CASSFWTSGGFGTGELFF,TGTGCCAGCAGCTTCTGGACTAGCGGGGGGTTTGGCACCGGGGAGCTGTTTTTT
TRBJ1-2,few,TRBV12-3/TRBV12-4,TRBD1,CAGRTTGTGLRRGYTF,TGTGCCGGCAGAACCACCGGGACAGGCCTCAGGAGGGGCTACACCTTC
TRBJ1-1,many,TRBV20-1,.,CSARDPGGSEAFF,TGCAGTGCTAGAGACCCCGGGGGATCTGAAGCTTTCTTT
TRBJ2-1,few,TRBV20-1,.,CSAREAGRRSYNEQFF,TGCAGTGCTAGAGAGGCAGGGCGCCGCTCCTACAATGAGCAGTTCTTC
TRBJ1-1,many,TRBV28,.,CASSLYGGRNTEAFF,TGTGCCAGCAGTTTATACGGGGGTAGGAACACTGAAGCTTTCTTT
TRBJ2-1,.,TRBV7-9,TRBD2,CASSLSGTDYNEQFF,TGTGCCAGCAGCTTAAGCGGGACGGACTACAATGAGCAGTTCTTC
TRBJ1-6,.,TRBV14,TRBD1,CASSGTVNSPLHF,TGTGCCAGCAGCGGGACAGTCAATTCACCCCTCCACTTT
TRBJ2-3,.,TRBV9,.,CASSADSGATDTQYF,TGTGCCAGCAGCGCTGACTCGGGGGCCACAGATACGCAGTATTTT
TRBJ2-3,many,TRBV6-1,TRBD2,CASSEELAGTDTQYF,TGTGCCAGCAGTGAAGAACTAGCGGGCACAGATACGCAGTATTTT
TRBJ1-2,.,TRBV27,TRBD1,CASSLSIRDRGANYGYTF,TGTGCCAGCAGTTTATCGATCAGGGACAGGGGGGCCAACTATGGCTACACCTTC
TRBJ2-1,few,TRBV9,.,CASSPVSYNEQFF,TGTGCCAGCAGCCCAGTCTCCTACAATGAGCAGTTCTTC
TRBJ2-7,.,TRBV15,TRBD2,CATSRDLAGNYEQYF,TGTGCCACCAGCAGAGATCTAGCGGGAAACTACGAGCAGTACTTC
TRBJ1-1,many,TRBV20-1,.,CSVRQSGTEAFF,TGCAGTGTTCGGCAGTCGGGGACTGAAGCTTTCTTT
TRBJ1-3,many,TRBV12-3/TRBV12-4,.,CASSNSGNTIYF,TGTGCCAGCAGTAACTCTGGAAACACCATATATTTT
TRBJ2-3,many,TRBV2,TRBD1,CASNRDRRTDTQYF,TGTGCCAGCAACCGGGACAGGCGCACAGATACGCAGTATTTT